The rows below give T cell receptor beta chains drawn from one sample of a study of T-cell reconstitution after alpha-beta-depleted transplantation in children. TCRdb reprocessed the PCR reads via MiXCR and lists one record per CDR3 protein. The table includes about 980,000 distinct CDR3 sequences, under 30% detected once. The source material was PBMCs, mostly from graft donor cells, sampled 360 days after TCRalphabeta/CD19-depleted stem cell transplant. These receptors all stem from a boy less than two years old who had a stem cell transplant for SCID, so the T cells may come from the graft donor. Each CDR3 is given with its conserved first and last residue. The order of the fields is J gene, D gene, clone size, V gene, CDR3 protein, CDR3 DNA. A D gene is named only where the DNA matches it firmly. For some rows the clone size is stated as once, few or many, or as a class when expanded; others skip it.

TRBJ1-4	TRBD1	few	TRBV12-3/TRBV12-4	CASSLRQGVEKLFF	TGTGCCAGCAGTTTGCGACAGGGCGTTGAAAAACTGTTTTTT
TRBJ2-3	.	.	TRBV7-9	CASSQGTDPWDTQYF	TGTGCCAGCAGCCAGGGGACGGACCCATGGGATACGCAGTATTTT
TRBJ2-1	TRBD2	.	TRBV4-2	CASSPGTKVNEQFF	TGTGCCAGCAGCCCCGGGACTAAAGTCAATGAGCAGTTCTTC
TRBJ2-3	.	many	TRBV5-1	CASSLEGVHTDTQYF	TGCGCCAGCAGCTTAGAAGGGGTACACACAGATACGCAGTATTTT
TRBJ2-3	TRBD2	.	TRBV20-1	CSARGGAAGGISDTQYF	TGCAGTGCTAGAGGCGGTGCAGCGGGGGGCATTTCAGATACGCAGTATTTT
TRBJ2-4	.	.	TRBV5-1	CASSLEAGGGHIQYF	TGCGCCAGCAGCTTGGAGGCAGGGGGAGGACACATTCAGTACTTC
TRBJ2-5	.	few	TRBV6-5	CASSYPGSRSQYF	TGTGCCAGCAGTTATCCAGGTTCTAGGTCCCAGTACTTC
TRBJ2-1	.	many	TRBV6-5	CASSRRGSYNEQFF	TGTGCCAGCAGTCGCCGCGGATCCTACAATGAGCAGTTCTTC
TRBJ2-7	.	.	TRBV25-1	CASSERATYEQYF	TGTGCCAGCAGTGAGAGGGCCACCTACGAGCAGTACTTC
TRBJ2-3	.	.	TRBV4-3	CASSEAGEGRRTQYF	TGCGCCAGCAGCGAAGCAGGGGAGGGTCGGCGGACGCAGTATTTT
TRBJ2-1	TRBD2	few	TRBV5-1	CASSFSSGAYNEQFF	TGCGCCAGCAGCTTTTCTAGCGGGGCTTACAATGAGCAGTTCTTC
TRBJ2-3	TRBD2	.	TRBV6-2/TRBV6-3	CASGSGGADTQYF	TGTGCCAGCGGATCGGGGGGAGCAGATACGCAGTATTTT
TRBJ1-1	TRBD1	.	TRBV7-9	CASSLRTFQGVNTEAFF	TGTGCCAGCAGCTTGAGGACGTTCCAGGGGGTGAACACTGAAGCTTTCTTT
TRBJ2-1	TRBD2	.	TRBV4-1	CASSQVVLAGGYNEQFF	TGCGCCAGCAGCCAAGTTGTCCTAGCGGGGGGGTACAATGAGCAGTTCTTC
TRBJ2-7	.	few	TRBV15	CATSRDQRGLVEQYF	TGTGCCACCAGCAGAGATCAGAGAGGGTTGGTCGAGCAGTACTTC
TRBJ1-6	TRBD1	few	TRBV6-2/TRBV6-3	CAPPGTAISVFGPLHF	TGTGCTCCACCGGGGACAGCAATTAGTGTGTTCGGGCCCCTCCACTTT
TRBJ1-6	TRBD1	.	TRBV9	CASSVEGTDNSPLHF	TGTGCCAGCAGCGTAGAGGGGACAGATAATTCACCCCTCCACTTT
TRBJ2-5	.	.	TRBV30	CAWSVRGQETQYF	TGTGCCTGGAGTGTACGAGGGCAAGAGACCCAGTACTTC
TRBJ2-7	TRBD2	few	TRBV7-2	CASSPPGLASYEQYF	TGTGCCAGCAGCCCCCCGGGACTAGCGTCCTACGAGCAGTACTTC
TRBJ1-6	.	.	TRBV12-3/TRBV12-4	CASSFLAGRPLHF	.
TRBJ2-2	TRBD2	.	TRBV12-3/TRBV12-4	CASSPGGGREGYTGELFF	TGTGCCAGCAGCCCCGGGGGGGGCAGGGAAGGTTACACCGGGGAGCTGTTTTTT
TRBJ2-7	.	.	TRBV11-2	CASSSRTFGNEQYF	TGTGCCAGCAGCTCCCGAACTTTCGGCAACGAGCAGTACTTC
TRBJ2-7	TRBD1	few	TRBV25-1	CASSETGAPYEQYF	TGTGCCAGCAGTGAAACAGGGGCCCCCTACGAGCAGTACTTC
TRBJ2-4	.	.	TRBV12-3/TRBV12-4	CASSSTRVKNIQYF	TGTGCCAGCAGTTCGACCCGAGTCAAAAACATTCAGTACTTC
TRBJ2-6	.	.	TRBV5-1	CASSLAATSSSGANVLTF	TGCGCCAGCAGCTTGGCGGCAACCAGTAGCTCTGGGGCCAACGTCCTGACTTTC
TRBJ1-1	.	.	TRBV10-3	CAISERGRTEAFF	TGTGCCATCAGTGAGCGGGGGAGAACTGAAGCTTTCTTT
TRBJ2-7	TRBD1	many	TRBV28	CASSSPGTVYEQYF	TGTGCCAGCAGTTCGCCCGGGACAGTCTACGAGCAGTACTTC
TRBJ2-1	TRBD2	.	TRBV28	CASSFRGGLYNEQFF	TGTGCCAGCAGTTTCCGGGGGGGCCTCTACAATGAGCAGTTCTTC
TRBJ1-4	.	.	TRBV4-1	CASSQVTSTNEKLFF	TGCGCCAGCAGCCAAGTTACGTCAACTAATGAAAAACTGTTTTTT
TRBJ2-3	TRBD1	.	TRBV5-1	CASSGRQGLSTDTQYF	TGCGCCAGCAGTGGTAGACAGGGCTTAAGCACAGATACGCAGTATTTT
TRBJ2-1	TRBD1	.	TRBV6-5	CASSYSPGQGPHNEQFF	TGTGCCAGCAGTTATTCACCGGGACAGGGGCCGCACAATGAGCAGTTCTTC
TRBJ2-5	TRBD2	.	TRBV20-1	CSALGEGQETQYF	TGCAGTGCCCTGGGGGAGGGCCAAGAGACCCAGTACTTC
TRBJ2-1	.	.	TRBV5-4	CASTRPAGNEQFF	TGTGCCAGCACCCGACCAGCCGGCAATGAGCAGTTCTTC
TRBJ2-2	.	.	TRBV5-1	CASSLRQALNTGELFF	TGCGCCAGCAGCTTGAGGCAGGCACTCAACACCGGGGAGCTGTTTTTT
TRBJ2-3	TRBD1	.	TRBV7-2	CASSMDRGPDTQYF	TGTGCCAGCAGCATGGACAGGGGCCCAGATACGCAGTATTTT
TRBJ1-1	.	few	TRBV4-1	CASSQDFRRGRTMNTEAFF	TGCGCCAGCAGCCAAGATTTCCGGAGGGGACGAACCATGAACACTGAAGCTTTCTTT
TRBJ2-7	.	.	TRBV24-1	CATVRDSYEQYF	TGTGCCACCGTGAGGGACTCCTACGAGCAGTACTTC
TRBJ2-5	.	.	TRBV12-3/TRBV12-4	CASEFAETQYF	TGTGCCAGCGAATTTGCAGAGACCCAGTACTTC
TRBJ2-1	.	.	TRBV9	CASSMGLYNEQFF	TGTGCCAGCAGCATGGGCCTATACAATGAGCAGTTCTTC
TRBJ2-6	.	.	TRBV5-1	CASPLEVTGANVLTF	TGCGCCAGCCCCCTTGAGGTTACCGGGGCCAACGTCCTGACTTTC
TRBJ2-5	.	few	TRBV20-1	CSARDETQYF	TGCAGTGCTAGAGATGAGACCCAGTACTTC
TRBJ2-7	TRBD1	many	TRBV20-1	CSASPRTGYEQYF	TGCAGTGCTAGTCCCCGGACAGGGTACGAGCAGTACTTC
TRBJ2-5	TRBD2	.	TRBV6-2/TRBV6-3	CASSYLAGVLETQYF	TGTGCCAGCAGTTACCTGGCGGGGGTTTTAGAGACCCAGTACTTC
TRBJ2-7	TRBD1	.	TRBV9	CASSRGQGISYEQYF	TGTGCCAGCAGCCGGGGACAGGGGATATCCTACGAGCAGTACTTC
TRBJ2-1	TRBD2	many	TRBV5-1	CASSFLAGEYNEQFF	TGCGCCAGCAGCTTCCTAGCGGGGGAGTACAATGAGCAGTTCTTC
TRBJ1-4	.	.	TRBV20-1	CSAKTGKSEKLFF	TGCAGTGCTAAAACAGGGAAGAGTGAAAAACTGTTTTTT
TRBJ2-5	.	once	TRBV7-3	CASSLRTTRDTYQETQYF	TGTGCCAGCAGCTTAAGGACCACCCGGGACACCTACCAAGAGACCCAGTACTTC
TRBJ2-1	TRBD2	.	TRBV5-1	CASSLDASGLSSYNEQFF	TGCGCCAGCAGCTTGGATGCTAGCGGCCTAAGCTCCTACAATGAGCAGTTCTTC
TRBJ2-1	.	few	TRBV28	CASSRLREAHGKFF	TGTGCCAGCAGCAGGCTGAGAGAGGCACACGGCAAGTTCTTC
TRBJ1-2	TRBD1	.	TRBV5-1	CASSPQQGAVRGYTF	TGCGCCAGCAGCCCACAACAGGGGGCTGTAAGGGGCTACACCTTC
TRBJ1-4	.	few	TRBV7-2	CASSHGRAIEKLFF	TGTGCCAGCAGCCACGGGAGGGCCATTGAAAAACTGTTTTTT